This T cell receptor beta chain was identified in a study of blood T cell repertoires in COVID-19 (dated by TCRdb to the early 2020s). Background for the entire study: Collaborator samples came from the United States, Italy and Spain and covered acute and convalescent phases of COVID-19. The material from the prospective study consisted of cDNA or gDNA derived from T cells, B-cell-depleted T cells, or PBMCs. The dataset comprised deeply sampled blood TCRbeta repertoires from subjects exposed to, actively infected with, or recovered from COVID-19. The repertoires were made available in a free public database intended to serve as a resource for research on the immune response to SARS-CoV-2. Samples were obtained from the ongoing ImmuneRACE study (first 160 participants) and from 1,254 subjects provided by 6 global collaborators. Sample metadata almost always included a de-identified subject ID, COVID-19 status, age in years and sex. Where available, HLA class I and class II types were taken from metadata supplied by the sample provider and were not determined by assay-based typing. Results and caveats for the whole study, not just this receptor: The quantity of clinical and demographic metadata differed by source and by participant and was supplied without curation.

Turning to this clone: Its antigen specificity is not known. No per-base quality is available; no much larger clone lies one base away.

The CDR3, cysteine through phenylalanine, is 16 amino acids long. Of the read, only the CDR3 DNA is kept; its 48 bases are in frame from base 1. Sequences KGHSH (CDR1) and LQKENI (CDR2) are obtained from the germline V gene. V gives up 4 bases and J gives up 5 bases, and the segment between their germline ends measures 21 bases. TCRbeta CDR3 regions were amplified from genomic DNA using the immunoSEQ Assay, a bias-controlled multiplex PCR. Processing in the source paper ran as follows. Nucleated cell counts per sample were estimated from amplification of reference gene primers within the assay. Sequence reads were collapsed and filtered to measure the absolute abundance of every unique TCRbeta CDR3 rearrangement. For each sample, productive Simpson clonality was calculated as the square root of Simpson's diversity index over productive rearrangements. In TCRdb, the immuneACCESS table is reduced to in-frame sequences with V and J assigned. These tables do not hold every clone; where another copy was compared, an unresolved V gene accounts for under half, and the others remain unexplained. V and J calls plus clone size are reproduced from that table; the DNA served to infer D and trimming. This sample gives 100,000 or so clones in total; about four fifths of them show up just once. Together, the top ten hold approximately 22% of the sample.

Whole blood was collected in K2EDTA tubes by collaborating institutions according to the institutions' own protocols. Collaborator samples were shipped for TCRbeta analysis as frozen whole blood, isolated PBMCs, or DNA extracted from either sample type. In this chain, TRBV18 is recombined with TRBJ2-7; perhaps TRBD2 is the D gene, with 6 bases matching. The sequenced sample consisted of peripheral blood. This receptor was taken from a human donor in a cohort sampled during active COVID-19. CDR3 loop: CASSRNRGRGSNEQYF. The DNA is TGTGCCAGCTCACGGAACCGGGGCCGGGGGAGTAACGAGCAGTACTTC.